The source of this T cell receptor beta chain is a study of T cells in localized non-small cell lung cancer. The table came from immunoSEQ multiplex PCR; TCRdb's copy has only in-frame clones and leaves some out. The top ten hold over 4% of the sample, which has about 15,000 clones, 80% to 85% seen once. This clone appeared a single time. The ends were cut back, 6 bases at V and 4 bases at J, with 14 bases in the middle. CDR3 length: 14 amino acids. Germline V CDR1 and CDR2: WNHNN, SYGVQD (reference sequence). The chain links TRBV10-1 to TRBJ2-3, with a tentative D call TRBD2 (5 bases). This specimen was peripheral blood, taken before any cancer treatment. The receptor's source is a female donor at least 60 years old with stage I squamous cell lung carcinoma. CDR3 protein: CASSRTAMSDTQYF. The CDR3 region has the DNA TGCGCCAGCAGCCGGACTGCGATGTCAGATACGCAGTATTTT.